The rows below give T cell receptor beta chains drawn from one sample of a study of T cells in Graves' hyperthyroidism and ophthalmopathy. MiXCR, applied by TCRdb to the multiplex PCR reads, yields one record per CDR3 protein. The repertoire includes 700,000 or so distinct CDR3 sequences, around 15% of them detected once, and approximately 8.4% sits in the top ten. Sequenced sample: blood. The receptors were sampled from a young man with Graves' hyperthyroidism. Each CDR3 is given with its conserved first and last residue. The order of the fields is J gene, clone size, D gene, V gene, CDR3 DNA, CDR3 protein. A D gene is named only where the DNA matches it firmly. Clone size is stated in some rows and not others, as once, few, many or a class when expanded.

>TRBJ2-1|NA|TRBD1|TRBV11-2
TGTGCCAGCAGAGGGGGACAGGCATCCTACAATGAGCAGTTCTTC
CASRGGQASYNEQFF
>TRBJ2-1|NA|NA|TRBV4-1
TGCGCCAGCAGCCAAGATTTCGGCTTTTACAATGAGCAGTTCTTC
CASSQDFGFYNEQFF
>TRBJ2-7|many|TRBD2|TRBV7-9
TGTGCCAGCAGAAATACTAGCGGGAGAGGGTACGAGCAGTACTTC
CASRNTSGRGYEQYF
>TRBJ1-2|many|NA|TRBV20-1
TGCAGTGCTAGAGGTGGCAGTGGCTACACCTTC
CSARGGSGYTF
>TRBJ2-6|few|TRBD2|TRBV5-5
TGTGCCAGCAGCCCTCATCCGGGGAGGGCTGGTAGGGGGGCCAACGTCCTGACTTTC
CASSPHPGRAGRGANVLTF
>TRBJ2-7|few|NA|TRBV7-9
TGTGCCAGCAGCTACCTAGGCCACGAGCAGTACTTC
CASSYLGHEQYF
>TRBJ2-5|many|NA|TRBV18
TGTGCCAGCTCACGAGCTTCCGGGTTTCAAGAGACCCAGTACTTC
CASSRASGFQETQYF
>TRBJ2-7|many|TRBD2|TRBV20-1
TGCAGTGCTAGAGACCCAGCGGGAGGTTCCTCTTACGAGCAGTACTTC
CSARDPAGGSSYEQYF
>TRBJ2-3|few|NA|TRBV7-9
TGTGCCAGCAGCTTAGGGCCCACGGGAGATACGCAGTATTTT
CASSLGPTGDTQYF
>TRBJ2-5|few|TRBD1|TRBV5-4
TGTGCCAGCACCCAGGACAGGGGCGCGTTAGGGACCCAGTACTTC
CASTQDRGALGTQYF
>TRBJ2-1|many|NA|TRBV29-1
TGCAGCGTTGTCGGACCACCCGAGATAACTGAGCAGTTCTTC
CSVVGPPEITEQFF
>TRBJ2-2|NA|NA|TRBV7-3
TGTGCCAGCAGCTTTTTCGGCGGCGACACCGGGGAGCTGTTTTTT
CASSFFGGDTGELFF
>TRBJ1-1|many|NA|TRBV28
TGTGCCAGCAGTTTGTCAGATCCGAACGCTGAAGCTTTCTTT
CASSLSDPNAEAFF
>TRBJ1-1|many|NA|TRBV14
TGTGCCAGCAGCCAAGATCGCATAGGGAACACTGAAGCTTTCTTT
CASSQDRIGNTEAFF
>TRBJ1-1|many|NA|TRBV6-1
TGTGCCAGCAGCCCATACAGGACTGAAGCTTTCTTT
CASSPYRTEAFF
>TRBJ2-7|few|NA|TRBV7-2
TGTGCCAGCAGCCCACGAAGTTCCCGGTTCTACGAGCAGTACTTC
CASSPRSSRFYEQYF
>TRBJ2-7|NA|NA|TRBV30
TGTGCCTGGGGACTGGGCTATTGGGGGGAGCAGTACTTC
CAWGLGYWGEQYF
>TRBJ1-1|NA|NA|TRBV5-1
TGCGCCAGCGGACCCGGGGCGAACACTGAAGCTTTCTTT
CASGPGANTEAFF
>TRBJ2-7|many|TRBD1|TRBV5-1
TGCGCCAGCATGGTTGGGACAGCCACCTACGAGCAGTACTTC
CASMVGTATYEQYF
>TRBJ2-7|few|NA|TRBV2
TGTGCCAGCAGATGGGGGGCCCCACCCTACGAGCAGTACTTC
CASRWGAPPYEQYF
>TRBJ1-4|NA|NA|TRBV25-1
TGTGCCAGCAGTGCCCAACACGGGACATATAATGAAAAACTGTTTTTT
CASSAQHGTYNEKLFF
>TRBJ2-3|many|NA|TRBV7-2
TGTGCCAGCAGCTTCCCCCAAATAGATACGCAGTATTTT
CASSFPQIDTQYF
>TRBJ2-4|NA|TRBD1|TRBV11-2
TGTGCCAGCACTACAGGGGACATTCAGTACTTC
CASTTGDIQYF
>TRBJ2-7|few|NA|TRBV7-9
TGTGCCAGCAGCTCGCGACTACCAAACTCCTACGAGCAGTACTTC
CASSSRLPNSYEQYF
>TRBJ1-6|NA|TRBD1|TRBV28
TGTGCCAGCAGTAGCGCCTTAGACAGGGGGTATAATTCACCCCTCCACTTT
CASSSALDRGYNSPLHF
>TRBJ2-3|NA|TRBD2|TRBV24-1
TGTGCCACCAGTGATCGACTAGCGGGATTTTCAGATACGCAGTATTTT
CATSDRLAGFSDTQYF
>TRBJ2-3|many|TRBD2|TRBV6-1
TGTGCCAGCAGTTACACAGCGGGGCACACAGATACGCAGTATTTT
CASSYTAGHTDTQYF
>TRBJ2-7|many|NA|TRBV28
TGTGCCAGCAGATTACAGGGCTACGAGCAGTACTTC
CASRLQGYEQYF
>TRBJ1-2|NA|NA|TRBV11-2
TGTGCCAGCAGCCTCGGGCCTTTCGGCGGCTACACCTTC
CASSLGPFGGYTF
>TRBJ2-3|many|NA|TRBV28
TGTGCCAGCAGTTTCACGGGGACTAGCACAGATACGCAGTATTTT
CASSFTGTSTDTQYF
>TRBJ2-7|NA|NA|TRBV19
TGTGCCAGTAGTATTAGAGGGCAGCCCTACGAGCAGTACTTC
CASSIRGQPYEQYF
>TRBJ2-7|many|NA|TRBV7-9
TGTGCCAGCAGCTTAGTGGGGGCCACCTACGAGCAGTACTTC
CASSLVGATYEQYF
>TRBJ1-2|NA|TRBD1|TRBV5-4
TGTGCCAGCAGCGGAACAGGGGATTGGGCCTATGGCTACACCTTC
CASSGTGDWAYGYTF
>TRBJ2-1|NA|NA|TRBV6-5
TGTGCCAGCAGTTCAGCGACAGGAGGCGAGCAGTTCTTC
CASSSATGGEQFF
>TRBJ1-2|few|TRBD1|TRBV3-1
TGTGCCAGCAGCCTCAAACAGGGGGCGGATGGCTACACCTTC
CASSLKQGADGYTF
>TRBJ2-6|NA|TRBD1|TRBV4-3
TGCGCCAGCAGCCACGACAGGGAGGGGGCCAACGTCCTGACTTTC
CASSHDREGANVLTF
>TRBJ1-5|NA|NA|TRBV19
TGTGCCAGTACCGCTGGGTCCAGTGGGAATCAGCCCCAGCATTTT
CASTAGSSGNQPQHF
>TRBJ1-1|NA|TRBD1|TRBV6-1
TGTGTCAGCACCAGCCCAGGGACAGGGTACACTGAAGCTTTCTTT
CVSTSPGTGYTEAFF
>TRBJ2-5|many|TRBD2|TRBV7-2
TGTGCCAGCAGCGCTAGCGGGTGGGGAGAGACCCAGTACTTC
CASSASGWGETQYF
>TRBJ2-3|NA|NA|TRBV30
TGTGCCTGTGGCGGGACAGATACGCAGTATTTT
CACGGTDTQYF
>TRBJ2-5|few|TRBD1|TRBV5-1
TGCGCCAGCAGCCCCGGGGTGACAGGGCATCTACAAGAGACCCAGTACTTC
CASSPGVTGHLQETQYF
>TRBJ1-1|NA|NA|TRBV10-3
TGTGCCGGCTCGGCGGGGTATATCGAGAACACTGAAGCTTTCTTT
CAGSAGYIENTEAFF
>TRBJ2-2|few|NA|TRBV27
TGTGCCAGCAGTTTATTCCAGGGAAACACCGGGGAGCTGTTTTTT
CASSLFQGNTGELFF
>TRBJ2-3|once|NA|TRBV7-8
TGTGCCAGCAGCTTAGTTGGTCGGGGCCAACCCTCCCCAGATACGCAGTATTTT
CASSLVGRGQPSPDTQYF
>TRBJ2-3|NA|TRBD2|TRBV6-1
TGTGCCAGCAGCCCTTATGGGACTAGCGGGAGCACAGATACGCAGTATTTT
CASSPYGTSGSTDTQYF
>TRBJ2-7|many|NA|TRBV2
TGTGCCAGCAGTGTATTACCGAGGGAGCAGTACTTC
CASSVLPREQYF
>TRBJ2-2|few|NA|TRBV5-1
TGCGCCAGCAGCTGGGGACTCCCGGCGCCCGGGGAGCTGTTTTTT
CASSWGLPAPGELFF
>TRBJ1-1|few|NA|TRBV5-1
TGCGCCAGCAGCCCGGAAGGGGGTGGCACTGAAGCTTTCTTT
CASSPEGGGTEAFF
>TRBJ2-3|NA|TRBD2|TRBV11-2
TGTGCCAGCAGCTTCGACGGGACTAGCGGGAACACAGATACGCAGTATTTT
CASSFDGTSGNTDTQYF
>TRBJ2-3|NA|NA|TRBV28
TGTGCCAGCCCTCCGCCCCAGGACGCACCGCGAAATACGCAGTATTTT
CASPPPQDAPRNTQYF
>TRBJ1-2|many|NA|TRBV28
TGTGCCAGCAGTTTCTGGACAGCTAACTATGGCTACACCTTC
CASSFWTANYGYTF
>TRBJ2-5|many|NA|TRBV28
TGTGCCAGCAGGGACGGGACTCCCGCTGTAGAGACCCAGTACTTC
CASRDGTPAVETQYF
>TRBJ1-6|many|NA|TRBV2
TGTGCCAGCAGCGATGATTCGGGGGCGTATTCACCCCTCCACTTT
CASSDDSGAYSPLHF
>TRBJ2-3|few|NA|TRBV28
TGTGCCAGCAGTTTAGGCGGTCGGGTAGATACGCAGTATTTT
CASSLGGRVDTQYF
>TRBJ1-2|NA|NA|TRBV7-9
TGTGCCAGCAGCTTAGAAGACAGACTATATGGCTACACCTTC
CASSLEDRLYGYTF
>TRBJ1-5|NA|NA|TRBV2
TGTGCCAGCAGTGATTTCGGTAATCAGCCCCAGCATTTT
CASSDFGNQPQHF
>TRBJ2-7|NA|NA|TRBV4-1
TGCGCCAGCAGCCAAGTGAAGGAAGGGGCCTACGAGCAGTACTTC
CASSQVKEGAYEQYF